Following are 10 T cell receptor beta chains from one sample sequenced in a study of T cells in Graves' hyperthyroidism and ophthalmopathy. Amplification of TCR beta CDR3 regions used RNA as the template. TCR CDR3 regions were first amplified by RT-PCR with HTBI primers. TCRdb ran MiXCR on the multiplex PCR reads and lists one entry per CDR3 protein. The sample lists 250,000 or so distinct CDR3 sequences; about 16% were seen once. The sample taken for sequencing was blood. These TCRs come from a woman in her late teens or twenties with Graves' ophthalmopathy.

A word on this clonotype: A much larger clone is a single base away; this may be a read error. The chain recombines TRBV27 with TRBJ1-2; D gene unclear. The V gene's germline CDR1 is MNHEY and CDR2 SMNVEV (reference sequence). The CDR3 loop spans 9 amino acids. CDR3 nucleotide sequence: TGTGCCAGCAAGTATGGCCACACCTTC. Protein sequence: CASKYGHTF.

This clonotype was seen at least ten times. V is TRBV20-1 and J is TRBJ1-2; possibly TRBD1 for D (6 bases). V lost 3 bases and J 3 bases, leaving 14 bases between the germline ends. The CDR3 has 14 residues. Germline-derived CDR1 and CDR2 are DFQATT and SNEGSKA (reference sequence). As DNA, the CDR3 is TGCAGTGCTAGCGGTACGGGGGCGCACTATGGCTACACCTTC. Protein: CSASGTGAHYGYTF.

This clonotype was observed at least ten times. The chain combines TRBV11-3 with TRBJ2-7; D uncertain. CDR1 SGHNT and CDR2 YENEEA come from the germline V gene. V was cut by 2 bases and J by 3 bases, with 8 bases left in between. This CDR3 is 13 amino acids long. The DNA of the CDR3 is TGTGCCAGCAGCTTACACAGAGACTACGAGCAGTACTTC. This encodes CASSLHRDYEQYF.

This clonotype was recorded at least ten times. The V gene is TRBV9, the J gene TRBJ1-2, with D unclear. The CDR3 length is 15 residues. Germline V lookup: CDR1 SGDLS, CDR2 YYNGEE. V lost 4 bases, J lost 2 bases, and 15 bases lay in between. The CDR3 protein is CASSPRAQANYGYTF. The CDR3, as DNA: TGTGCCAGCAGCCCCCGGGCCCAGGCGAACTATGGCTACACCTTC.

This clonotype came up many times. The gene calls are TRBV30 and TRBJ1-2; no clear D. The CDR3 is 19 amino acids. V dropped 0 bases and J dropped 4 bases, with 27 bases sitting between them. The germline V gene has CDR1 GTSNPN and CDR2 SVGIG (reference sequence). As DNA, the CDR3 is TGTGCCTGGAGTGTACCTACGGTTCAGTGGCATTCAAAGGGCTATGGCTACACCTTC. This encodes CAWSVPTVQWHSKGYGYTF.

This clonotype was observed many times. The chain carries TRBV18 and TRBJ2-5, with D perhaps TRBD1 (5 bases). CDR1 and CDR2 (germline): KGHSH, LQKENI. V lost 3 bases to trimming and J lost 2 bases, with 7 bases between them. The CDR3 consists of 13 residues. Here the CDR3 reads CASSPDIQETQYF. The DNA for the CDR3 is TGTGCCAGCTCACCGGACATACAAGAGACCCAGTACTTC.

This clonotype was seen ten or more times. The chain has TRBV6-1 and TRBJ1-1, with 7 nucleotides matching TRBD1. This CDR3 is built from 13 residues. From germline, CDR1 is MNHNS and CDR2 SASEGT. Trimming took 6 bases from V and 3 from J; bases not matched to a gene: 4. This CDR3 is CASSQQGYTEAFF. The DNA of the CDR3 is TGTGCCAGCAGCCAACAGGGGTACACTGAAGCTTTCTTT.

The rearrangement uses TRBV7-3 and TRBJ2-5; 7 bases fit TRBD2. J gave up 4 bases and V 4 bases, and 9 bases lay outside the gene matches. The CDR3 spans 15 residues. Germline V CDR1 and CDR2: SGHTA, FQGTGA. The CDR3 here is CASSSLGGSRETQYF. The CDR3 DNA is TGTGCCAGCAGCTCATTGGGCGGGAGTAGAGAGACCCAGTACTTC. The entire variable domain, with the rest obtained from reference TRBV7-3 and TRBJ2-5, is as follows: GAGVSQTPSNKVTEKGKYVELRCDPISGHTALYWYRQSLGQGPEFLIYFQGTGAADDSGLPNDRFFAVRPEGSVSTLKIQRTERGDSAVYLCASSSLGGSRETQYFGPGTRLLVL.

This clonotype was counted at least ten times. This chain links TRBV3-1 with TRBJ2-7, with 9 bases aligning to TRBD1. This CDR3 has 15 amino acids. V was pared by 2 bases and J by 5 bases, with 7 bases of the junction left unmatched. Per germline, CDR1 LGHDT and CDR2 YNNKEL (reference sequence). CDR3 in DNA: TGTGCCAGCAGCCAACCGACAGGGGGGGGGAACGAGCAGTACTTC. Its translation: CASSQPTGGGNEQYF.

This clonotype was observed many times. This chain uses TRBV28 with TRBJ2-1; 8 nucleotides agree with TRBD1. This CDR3 has 13 amino acids. The V gene's germline CDR1 is MDHEN and CDR2 SYDVKM. V lost 5 bases and J lost 6; bases outside the gene matches: 3. The CDR3 DNA reads TGTGCCAGCAGTCGAGGACAGGGCAATGAGCAGTTCTTC. As protein: CASSRGQGNEQFF.